This T cell receptor (beta chain) was found in a study of blood T cell repertoires in COVID-19. Study as a whole: The United States, Italy and Spain were the sources of the acute and convalescent COVID-19 samples. Sources were T cells, B-cell-depleted T cells, or PBMCs; the material itself was cDNA or gDNA.

Per the original data handling: Amplified reference gene primers provided the basis for estimating nucleated cell counts. Only in-frame clones appear in the TCRdb table, and some are missing; sequencing was by immunoSEQ multiplex PCR. That table is the source of V, J and clone size, and D and trimming were worked out from the DNA. The sample shows approximately 500,000 clones, approximately 89% of them seen only once. Seattle patient enrollment occurred during active infection, with longitudinal follow-up thereafter. The germline CDR1 and CDR2 sequences are SGHTA and FQGNSA. The CDR3 consists of 14 residues. Trimming removed 3 bases at V and 6 bases at J, with 12 bases between.

Sequences were obtained from peripheral blood. The clonotype originates from a man aged 18-30 years with COVID-19, enrolled during active disease. The chain carries TRBV7-2 and TRBJ1-5; D is unresolved. CDR3 DNA sequence: TGTGCCAGCAGCTTCCGGCTAGAGGGTCAGCCCCAGCATTTT. Protein product: CASSFRLEGQPQHF.